The 10 T cell receptor beta chains presented below share a single source sample, sequenced in a study of human T cells and chemical hapten exposure. TCRdb itself ran the RACE reads through MiXCR, one entry per CDR3 protein. The table lists under 110,000 distinct CDR3 sequences, approximately 12% of them singletons. Time point noted: pre-sensitization, week 0. Treatment given: therapeutic diphenylcyclopropenone sensitization with weekly scalp DPC. The starting material was whole blood, obtained in connection with sensitization to the hapten diphenylcyclopropenone (DPC). These receptors all stem from a woman aged 45-65 years with alopecia areata. Some clones in this sample may be carry-over from other donors' samples.

This clonotype was seen a handful of times. The rearrangement links TRBV11-1 to TRBJ2-7; TRBD1 agrees at 8 bases. This CDR3 has 12 amino acids. CDR1 and CDR2 from the germline V gene are SGHAT and FQDESV (reference sequence). J was trimmed by 6 bases and V by 5 bases; bases with no gene match: 3. This chain's CDR3 is CASSPTGAEQYF. The CDR3 coding sequence is TGTGCCAGCAGCCCGACAGGGGCCGAGCAGTACTTC. Variable domain in full (rest from reference TRBV11-1 and TRBJ2-7): EAEVAQSPRYKITEKSQAVAFWCDPISGHATLYWYRQILGQGPELLVQFQDESVVDDSQLPKDRFSAERLKGVDSTLKIQPAELGDSAMYLCASSPTGAEQYFGPGTRLTVT.

This clonotype has a count of ten or more. The gene calls are TRBV11-2 and TRBJ2-7; TRBD1 matches 12 bases. Trimming cost V 5 bases and J 6 bases; bases outside gene matches: 8. The CDR3 spans 15 residues. Germline V gene data show CDR1 as SGHAT and CDR2 as FQNNGV. CDR3 DNA sequence: TGTGCCAGCAGCCAGACGGGACAGGGGGCGTTCGAGCAGTACTTC. Residues: CASSQTGQGAFEQYF.

In this sample, this clonotype turned up a few times. This chain links TRBV12-3 or TRBV12-4 with TRBJ2-4, with TRBD1 matching 7 bases. The CDR3 consists of 15 residues. V shed 6 bases, J shed 1 base, and the junction held 6 bases outside the gene matches. The CDR3 reads CASRRQGRAKNIQYF. The CDR3 bases are TGTGCCAGCAGACGACAGGGAAGGGCCAAAAACATTCAGTACTTC.

The rearrangement joins TRBV18 to TRBJ2-3, with 11 bases fitting TRBD2. The CDR3 consists of 15 residues. Germline CDR1 and CDR2: KGHSH and LQKENI. Trimming at V came to 6 bases and at J to 3 bases, leaving 5 bases not matched to a gene. The CDR3 spells CASSLLAGATDTQYF. The CDR3 bases are TGTGCCAGCTCGCTACTAGCGGGAGCTACAGATACGCAGTATTTT.

This clonotype was recorded only once. This sequence may be a read error, since a much larger clone differs from it by one base. The V call is TRBV7-2, the J call TRBJ2-3; D unresolved. Germline loops: CDR1 SGHTA, CDR2 FQGNSA. This CDR3 is built from 13 residues. The germline V and J ends were trimmed by 5 bases and 4 bases, with 10 bases remaining between them. The CDR3, as DNA: TGTGCCAGCAGCCGGGTTTCCGCAGATACGCAGTATTTT. Amino acid sequence: CASSRVSADTQYF.

This clonotype was observed a handful of times. The CDR3 region is CASSLTGQIMNTEAFF. The CDR3 DNA sequence: TGTGCCAGCAGCCTCACAGGTCAGATTATGAACACTGAAGCTTTCTTT. J is TRBJ1-1 and V is TRBV5-5; TRBD1 might be the D (5 bases). The CDR3 has 16 residues. Germline V lookup: CDR1 SGHKS, CDR2 YYEKEE (reference sequence). Deletions cut 4 bases from V and 0 bases from J, with 16 bases between.

This clonotype was counted ten times or more. The chain links TRBV18 to TRBJ1-6; 9 nucleotides align to TRBD1. V dropped 1 base and J dropped 8; count of bases not matched to a gene: 6. The CDR3 has 16 residues. Germline CDR1 KGHSH, CDR2 LQKENI. The CDR3 region has the DNA TGTGCCAGCTCACCACGGCCGGGACAGGGCTATTCACCCCTCCACTTT. Its translation is CASSPRPGQGYSPLHF.

This clonotype occurred a few times. The V call is TRBV11-3, the J call TRBJ2-2, with D perhaps TRBD2 (6 bases). Deletions cut 7 bases from V and 12 bases from J, with 24 bases between. The CDR3 runs to 15 residues. CDR1 is SGHNT, CDR2 YENEEA, per germline. This chain's CDR3 is CASTSPRTPGGQLFF. CDR3 bases: TGTGCCAGCACCTCTCCAAGGACTCCCGGAGGGCAGCTGTTTTTT.

This clonotype showed up just a few times. The gene calls are TRBV6-2 or TRBV6-3 and TRBJ2-7; a possible D gene is TRBD1 (6 bases). V was clipped by 0 bases and J by 5 bases, with 8 bases between them. Germline V lookup: CDR1 MNHEY, CDR2 SVGEGT. The CDR3 extends over 13 amino acids. The DNA for the CDR3 is TGTGCCAGCAGTTACTCTAGGGGGAACGAGCAGTACTTC. Protein product: CASSYSRGNEQYF.

This clonotype has at least ten counts. V and J are TRBV12-3 or TRBV12-4 and TRBJ1-1, with 8 positions matching TRBD1. The length of the CDR3 is 13 residues. J was trimmed by 7 bases and V by 5 bases; bases with no gene match: 6. CDR3 protein: CASSRDRTIEAFF. CDR3 nucleotide sequence: TGTGCCAGCAGTCGGGACAGGACGATTGAAGCTTTCTTT.